This T cell receptor beta chain was captured by sequencing in a study of TIL therapy for anti-PD-1-resistant metastatic lung cancer. Study details: Median tumor PD-L1 proportion score was approximately 6.3%.

Described time point: pre-treatment sample, taken before nivolumab and TIL therapy. Pleural nodules or supraclavicular lymph nodes made up most of the excised metastases sampled. This CDR3 has 15 residues. Deletions cut 5 bases from V and 0 bases from J, with 11 bases between. Germline V gene data show CDR1 as MNHEY and CDR2 as SMNVEV (reference sequence). This was the immunoSEQ v3 assay. TCRdb's copy holds only in-frame clones and misses some; the assay was immunoSEQ multiplex PCR. The profile covers 25,000 to 30,000 clones, with over 55% appearing a single time and about 16% taken by the ten largest.

This chain connects TRBV27 to TRBJ2-1; possibly TRBD1 for D (5 bases). The source was tumor tissue, collected at baseline. This receptor was obtained from a woman between 30 and 80 years old with non-small cell lung cancer. This CDR3 is CASSLRTSSYNEQFF. The CDR3 DNA follows: TGTGCCAGCAGTCTACGGACAAGCTCCTACAATGAGCAGTTCTTC.